Listed below are T cell receptor beta chains from one sample, sequenced in a study of blood T cells in healthy people across ages. TCRdb re-analysed the 5' RACE reads in MiXCR, keeping a single row per CDR3 protein. The repertoire consists of about 1 million distinct CDR3 sequences, with 40% to 50% occurring once and the leading ten covering 15% to 20%. The sample taken for sequencing was blood. Every receptor here comes from a woman aged 60-75 years in good health. The CDR3 runs from the conserved cysteine through the conserved F or W. The D gene is left open where the match is weak. For some rows the clone size is stated as once, few or many, or as a class when expanded; others skip it.

V gene: TRBV25-1; clone size: -; D gene: -; J gene: TRBJ1-2; CDR3 DNA: TGTGCCAGGATGACAGCGCCGGGCTATGGCTACACCTTC; CDR3 protein: CARMTAPGYGYTF
V gene: TRBV14; clone size: many; D gene: -; J gene: TRBJ1-6; CDR3 DNA: TGTGCCAGCAGCCGTGACAGAGAGAGCTCCTATAATTCACCCCTCCACTTT; CDR3 protein: CASSRDRESSYNSPLHF
V gene: TRBV27; clone size: -; D gene: -; J gene: TRBJ1-2; CDR3 DNA: TGTGCCATTAAAACCCAAAATAACTATGGCTACACCTTC; CDR3 protein: CAIKTQNNYGYTF
V gene: TRBV29-1; clone size: -; D gene: -; J gene: TRBJ2-3; CDR3 DNA: TGCAGCGTTGTGAGAGCAGATACGCAGTATTTT; CDR3 protein: CSVVRADTQYF
V gene: TRBV10-3; clone size: -; D gene: TRBD2; J gene: TRBJ2-5; CDR3 DNA: TGTGCCATCAGGGGGGGCCGGGGGGGCCATGAAGAGACCCAGTACTTC; CDR3 protein: CAIRGGRGGHEETQYF
V gene: TRBV30; clone size: few; D gene: -; J gene: TRBJ1-1; CDR3 DNA: TGTGCCTGGAGTGTGGACACTGAAGCTTTCTTT; CDR3 protein: CAWSVDTEAFF
V gene: TRBV5-5; clone size: -; D gene: -; J gene: TRBJ2-1; CDR3 DNA: TGTGCCAGCAGCTTGTCCGACGGCGATGAGCAGTTCTTC; CDR3 protein: CASSLSDGDEQFF
V gene: TRBV6-5; clone size: -; D gene: -; J gene: TRBJ1-1; CDR3 DNA: TGTGCCAGCAGACTAACAGGGTCCGGCTCTGAAGCTTTCTTT; CDR3 protein: CASRLTGSGSEAFF
V gene: TRBV2; clone size: -; D gene: -; J gene: TRBJ1-2; CDR3 DNA: TGTGCCAGCAGTGAAGTTGGGGGGCATGGCTACACCTTC; CDR3 protein: CASSEVGGHGYTF
V gene: TRBV12-5; clone size: -; D gene: TRBD2; J gene: TRBJ2-5; CDR3 DNA: TGTGCTAGTGGTTTGGTAATAGCGGGAGGGCCACAAGAGACCCAGTACTTC; CDR3 protein: CASGLVIAGGPQETQYF
V gene: TRBV20-1; clone size: -; D gene: -; J gene: TRBJ2-1; CDR3 DNA: TGCAGTGCTAGAGATCCAGGGAGGTCCTACAATGAGCAGTTCTTC; CDR3 protein: CSARDPGRSYNEQFF
V gene: TRBV7-2; clone size: few; D gene: -; J gene: TRBJ2-2; CDR3 DNA: TGTGCCAGCAGCCTAGGGCTCGGGGAGCTGTTTTTT; CDR3 protein: CASSLGLGELFF
V gene: TRBV27; clone size: many; D gene: TRBD2; J gene: TRBJ2-5; CDR3 DNA: TGTGCCAGCAGGGGAGGGGAGACCCAGTACTTC; CDR3 protein: CASRGGETQYF
V gene: TRBV10-2; clone size: few; D gene: -; J gene: TRBJ2-3; CDR3 DNA: TGCGCCAGCAGTGAGTATTTACGGAACACAGATACGCAGTATTTT; CDR3 protein: CASSEYLRNTDTQYF
V gene: TRBV6-2/TRBV6-3; clone size: many; D gene: TRBD2; J gene: TRBJ2-5; CDR3 DNA: TGTGCCAGCAGTTTTGGTCTAGCGGGGGAGACCCAGTACTTC; CDR3 protein: CASSFGLAGETQYF
V gene: TRBV29-1; clone size: -; D gene: TRBD1; J gene: TRBJ2-7; CDR3 DNA: TGCAGCGGTCAACAGGGGGCGAGCTCCTACAATGAGCAGTACTTC; CDR3 protein: CSGQQGASSYNEQYF
V gene: TRBV5-1; clone size: few; D gene: -; J gene: TRBJ2-3; CDR3 DNA: TGCGCCAGCAGCTTCGGGGGTATGGGGTCAGATACGCAGTATTTT; CDR3 protein: CASSFGGMGSDTQYF
V gene: TRBV20-1; clone size: -; D gene: -; J gene: TRBJ1-2; CDR3 DNA: TGCAGTGCTAGAGAAGGTTTTTATGGCTACACCTTC; CDR3 protein: CSAREGFYGYTF
V gene: TRBV13; clone size: -; D gene: -; J gene: TRBJ1-1; CDR3 DNA: TGTGCCAGCAGCGGAGGGGTGGACACTGAAGCTTTCTTT; CDR3 protein: CASSGGVDTEAFF
V gene: TRBV6-5; clone size: -; D gene: -; J gene: TRBJ1-5; CDR3 DNA: TGTGCCAGCAGTTATCCGGACGGTGATAGCAATCAGCCCCAGCATTTT; CDR3 protein: CASSYPDGDSNQPQHF
V gene: TRBV29-1; clone size: few; D gene: TRBD2; J gene: TRBJ2-3; CDR3 DNA: TGCAGCGTTGAGTGGAGGCTAGCGGGACTAGATACGCAGTATTTT; CDR3 protein: CSVEWRLAGLDTQYF
V gene: TRBV10-3; clone size: many; D gene: -; J gene: TRBJ1-5; CDR3 DNA: TGTGCCATCAAACCGGACAATAGCAATCAGCCCCAGCATTTT; CDR3 protein: CAIKPDNSNQPQHF
V gene: TRBV13; clone size: -; D gene: TRBD2; J gene: TRBJ2-1; CDR3 DNA: TGTGCCAGCAGCCCTCCGGGACTAGCGGCATGTGAGCAGTTCTTC; CDR3 protein: CASSPPGLAACEQFF
V gene: TRBV7-2; clone size: few; D gene: TRBD1; J gene: TRBJ1-5; CDR3 DNA: TGTGCCAGCAGCCCTCAGGGGGACCTTGGGCCCCAGCATTTT; CDR3 protein: CASSPQGDLGPQHF
V gene: TRBV5-6; clone size: -; D gene: TRBD2; J gene: TRBJ2-5; CDR3 DNA: TGTGCCAGCAGCATACTAGCGACCCTCGGGAGTGAGACCCAGTACTTC; CDR3 protein: CASSILATLGSETQYF